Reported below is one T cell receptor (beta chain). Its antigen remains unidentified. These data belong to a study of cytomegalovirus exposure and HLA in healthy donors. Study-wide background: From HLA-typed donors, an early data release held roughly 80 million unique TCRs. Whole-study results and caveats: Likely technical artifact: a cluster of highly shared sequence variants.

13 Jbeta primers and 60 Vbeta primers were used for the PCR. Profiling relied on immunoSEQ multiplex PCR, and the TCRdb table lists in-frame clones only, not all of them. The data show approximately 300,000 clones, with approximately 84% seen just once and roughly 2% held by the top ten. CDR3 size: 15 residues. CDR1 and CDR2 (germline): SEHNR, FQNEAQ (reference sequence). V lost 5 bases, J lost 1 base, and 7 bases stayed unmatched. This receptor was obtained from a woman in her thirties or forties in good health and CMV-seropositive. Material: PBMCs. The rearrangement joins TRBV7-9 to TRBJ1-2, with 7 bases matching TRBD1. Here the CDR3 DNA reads TGTGCCAGCAGCCAAGGGACAGACTTTAACTATGGCTACACCTTC. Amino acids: CASSQGTDFNYGYTF.